The clone carrying this TCR beta chain has a single count. The record originates from a study of blood T cell repertoires in COVID-19. As for the study in general: Sample material is recorded as cDNA or gDNA derived from T cells, B-cell-depleted T cells, or PBMCs.

Sequencing used immunoSEQ multiplex PCR; TCRdb keeps in-frame clones, though not all of them. The table records some 98,000 clones, 70% to 85% of them present only once. Trimming took 4 bases from V and 0 from J; bases not matched to a gene: 6. The CDR3 has 16 amino acids. Germline CDR1 is KGHSH and CDR2 is LQKENI. V gene TRBV18 combines with J gene TRBJ2-7, with 10 bases that match TRBD2. The sample taken for sequencing was peripheral blood. The sequence derives from a man aged 65 to 79 with active or convalescent COVID-19. CDR3 sequence: CASSRNGLAASYEQYF. CDR3 in DNA: TGTGCCAGCTCACGAAATGGACTAGCGGCCTCCTACGAGCAGTACTTC.